A single sample gave rise to the 32 T cell receptor beta chains below, sequenced in a study of T cells in Graves' hyperthyroidism and ophthalmopathy. From RNA transcripts, TCR beta CDR3 regions were amplified. The study used the HTBI primer set for a first-round RT-PCR of the TCR CDR3. TCRdb used MiXCR to reprocess the multiplex PCR reads, holding one entry per CDR3 protein. The repertoire holds 300,000 to 350,000 distinct CDR3 sequences, with 11% to 15% as singletons. What was sequenced was blood. The receptors were sampled from a woman aged 25 to 39 with Graves' hyperthyroidism.

The chain recombines TRBV6-1 with TRBJ2-1, with D maybe TRBD1 (5 bases). The V gene lost 4 bases and the J gene lost 5 bases, with 15 bases spanning the gap. CDR3 size: 15 residues. The germline gives CDR1 MNHNS, CDR2 SASEGT. The CDR3 nucleotides read TGTGCCAGCAGTGGGGCAGGGAATAGTCACAATGAGCAGTTCTTC. This gives the protein CASSGAGNSHNEQFF.

This clonotype was seen repeatedly, ten times or more. The genes are TRBV2 and TRBJ2-6; TRBD1 might be the D (6 bases). The CDR3 spans 15 residues. Per germline, CDR1 SNHLY and CDR2 FYNNEI. Trimming cost V 3 bases and J 8 bases, with 14 bases left between them. Here the CDR3 reads CASSDGDGQTNVLTF. The CDR3 coding sequence is TGTGCCAGCAGTGACGGCGACGGACAGACCAACGTCCTGACTTTC.

This clonotype has ten or more counts. The chain is built from TRBV20-1 and TRBJ2-3; TRBD1 or TRBD2 may be the D gene (5 bases each). The CDR3 extends over 14 amino acids. Germline V CDR1 and CDR2: DFQATT, SNEGSKA (reference sequence). V lost 4 bases and J lost 0, with 11 bases in between. CDR3 nucleotide sequence: TGCAGTGCTAATCCCCGGGACAGCACAGATACGCAGTATTTT. Its translation: CSANPRDSTDTQYF.

In the case of this clonotype: The junction does not match germline at one end; this may be a read error. The gene calls are TRBV5-1 and TRBJ1-1, with D perhaps TRBD1 (5 bases). The CDR3 has 15 amino acids. CDR1 SGHRS and CDR2 YFSETQ come from the germline V gene. The CDR3 DNA follows: TGCGCCAGCAGCTTTGGGGCAGGACCGAACACTAAAGCTTTCTTT. Amino acid sequence: CASSFGAGPNTKAFF.

This clonotype was seen many times. V is TRBV20-1 and J is TRBJ2-7; 9 bases map to TRBD2. The CDR3 consists of 16 residues. V lost 1 base to trimming and J lost 1 base; unmatched junction nucleotides: 8. The germline gives CDR1 DFQATT, CDR2 SNEGSKA (reference sequence). CDR3 nucleotides: TGCAGTGCTAGAGTTGGCGGGAGGGCCAAATCCTACGAGCAGTACTTC. This sequence encodes CSARVGGRAKSYEQYF.

This clonotype was seen a few times. The CDR3 is CASSSSPPDIYNEQFF. DNA of the CDR3: TGTGCCAGCAGCTCCTCCCCTCCAGACATCTACAATGAGCAGTTCTTC. The gene calls are TRBV11-2 and TRBJ2-1; D remains ambiguous. Germline values: CDR1 SGHAT, CDR2 FQNNGV. The CDR3 extends over 16 amino acids. V dropped 4 bases and J dropped 3 bases, with 16 bases sitting between them.

This sequence joins TRBV7-9 and TRBJ2-3, with 7 positions matching TRBD2. Germline-derived CDR1 and CDR2 are SEHNR and FQNEAQ (reference sequence). V dropped 4 bases and J dropped 5; count of bases not matched to a gene: 9. CDR3 length: 15 amino acids. DNA of the CDR3: TGTGCCAGCAGCTCTGGACTAGAGTCGCAAGATACGCAGTATTTT. It encodes CASSSGLESQDTQYF.

This clonotype was observed at least ten times. The chain employs TRBV25-1 and TRBJ2-2; no reliable D call. CDR3 length: 13 amino acids. Germline-derived CDR1 and CDR2 are MGHDK and SYGVNS. V was trimmed by 3 bases and J by 3 bases, leaving 5 bases between them. CDR3 nucleotide sequence: TGTGCCAGCAGTGACCCGGACACCGGGGAGCTGTTTTTT. It is translated as CASSDPDTGELFF.

This clonotype was counted at least ten times. This chain joins TRBV6-5 and TRBJ2-2, with 10 bases aligning to TRBD1. This CDR3 region has 16 residues. Germline CDR1 reads MNHEY; CDR2 reads SVGAGI. V was pared by 2 bases and J by 7 bases, with 7 bases of the junction left unmatched. The CDR3 here is CASSYRGGQGIGELFF. In DNA form, the CDR3 reads TGTGCCAGCAGTTACCGGGGGGGACAGGGGATCGGGGAGCTGTTTTTT.

A few counts support this clonotype. The rearrangement uses TRBV6-1 and TRBJ1-4; 8 nucleotides align to TRBD1. Trimming cost V 6 bases and J 5 bases; bases outside gene matches: 20. In germline, CDR1 is MNHNS, CDR2 SASEGT. There are 19 residues in the CDR3. The CDR3, as DNA: TGTGCCAGCAGCCACAACAGGCTCCGGACAGGGAAGGGAAATGAAAAACTGTTTTTT. Amino acids: CASSHNRLRTGKGNEKLFF.

This clonotype turned up a few times. The chain has TRBV4-3 and TRBJ2-3; no clear D gene. Germline V gives CDR1 LGHNA, CDR2 YSLEER. The CDR3 extends over 15 amino acids. V lost 1 base and J lost 3, with 11 bases in between. The CDR3 protein is CASSQGPGGTDTQYF. The CDR3 bases are TGCGCCAGCAGCCAAGGTCCAGGTGGGACAGATACGCAGTATTTT.

This clonotype turned up a few times. The chain is built from TRBV3-1 and TRBJ2-4; 7 bases map to TRBD2. This CDR3 is 18 amino acids long. The V gene end was trimmed by 0 bases and the J gene end by 4 bases; junction bases not matched to a gene: 12. Looked up from germline, CDR1 is LGHDT and CDR2 is YNNKEL (reference sequence). The DNA of the CDR3 is TGTGCCAGCAGCCAAGATTGGGCTAGCGGACCTGGGAAAAACATTCAGTACTTC. Translated: CASSQDWASGPGKNIQYF.

This clonotype was detected a few times. This chain links TRBV12-3 or TRBV12-4 with TRBJ1-1, with D unclear. Trimming pared 1 base from V and 1 base from J, leaving 7 bases between. This CDR3 spans 14 amino acids. The CDR3 DNA reads TGTGCCAGCAGTTTAGGGATGCAGAACACTGAAGCTTTCTTT. Its protein product is CASSLGMQNTEAFF.

This clonotype was counted a few times. The chain carries TRBV20-1 and TRBJ1-1; D not certain. Germline V gene data show CDR1 as DFQATT and CDR2 as SNEGSKA (reference sequence). CDR3 size: 16 residues. CDR3 in DNA: TGCGGCGGGGTGCATGGTGGGAACTCTTTGAACACTGAAGCTTTCTTT. This gives the protein CGGVHGGNSLNTEAFF.

This clonotype was seen at least ten times. CDR3 sequence reads: CASSPFSDQPQHF. The CDR3 bases are TGTGCCAGCAGTCCTTTTTCTGATCAGCCCCAGCATTTT. The chain links TRBV12-3 or TRBV12-4 to TRBJ1-5; unclear D gene. There are 13 residues in the CDR3. Trimming took 5 bases from V and 5 from J, leaving 10 bases between them.

This clonotype appeared many times. This chain links TRBV6-1 with TRBJ2-7, with 8 bases matching TRBD1. The CDR3 has 13 residues. V gave up 4 bases and J gave up 2 bases; unmatched junction bases: 1. Germline V gene sequence: CDR1 MNHNS, CDR2 SASEGT. CDR3 loop: CASSVDRAYEQYF. As DNA, the CDR3 is TGTGCCAGCAGTGTGGACAGGGCCTACGAGCAGTACTTC.

This chain uses TRBV6-1 with TRBJ2-3, with 8 nucleotides matching TRBD2. This CDR3 region has 15 residues. The trim removed 8 bases at V and 0 bases at J, leaving 7 bases unmatched. Germline CDR1 reads MNHNS; CDR2 reads SASEGT. The CDR3 spells CASAGTRDSTDTQYF. The CDR3, as DNA: TGTGCCAGCGCCGGGACTAGAGATAGCACAGATACGCAGTATTTT.

Remarks on this clonotype: A much larger clone differs from this one at a single base, so this may be a read error. This chain uses TRBV27 with TRBJ1-2, with a weak D call TRBD1 (5 bases). The CDR3 contains 13 residues. The germline V and J ends were trimmed by 6 bases and 1 base, with 9 bases remaining between them. CDR1 is MNHEY and CDR2 is SMNVEV in the germline V gene (reference sequence). The CDR3 loop reads CASRGESNYGYTF. DNA for the CDR3: TGTGCCAGCAGAGGGGAAAGTAACTATGGCTACACCTTC.

The chain uses TRBV19 and TRBJ1-6, with D possibly TRBD1 on 5 matching bases. The CDR3 extends over 13 amino acids. Looked up from germline, CDR1 is LNHDA and CDR2 is SQIVND (reference sequence). The V end was cut by 6 bases, the J end by 8 bases, with 11 bases between. The CDR3 sequence is CASSTDIDSPLHF. The CDR3 DNA is TGTGCCAGTAGCACGGACATCGATTCACCCCTCCACTTT.

In its sample, this clonotype was seen a few times. V is TRBV7-9 and J is TRBJ2-5; D gene ambiguous. V was trimmed by 0 bases and J by 3 bases, leaving 11 bases between them. In germline, CDR1 is SEHNR, CDR2 FQNEAQ (reference sequence). The CDR3 sequence is 15 residues long. CDR3 nucleotides: TGTGCCAGCAGCTTAGCGCTTGCGGTTGAAGAGACCCAGTACTTC. This translates into CASSLALAVEETQYF.

The CDR3 spells CASMVSTPSTDTQYF. The CDR3 DNA sequence: TGCGCCAGCATGGTCTCGACCCCTAGCACAGATACGCAGTATTTT. The chain combines TRBV5-1 with TRBJ2-3, with D unresolved. Germline loops: CDR1 SGHRS, CDR2 YFSETQ. The CDR3 covers 15 residues. V was pared by 6 bases and J by 0 bases, with 14 bases between.

The chain uses TRBV7-8 and TRBJ2-3, with 13 bases lining up with TRBD2. Per the germline V gene, CDR1 is SGHVS and CDR2 is FQNEAQ. This CDR3 spans 16 amino acids. The trim removed 1 base at V and 7 bases at J, leaving 5 bases unmatched. In nucleotides, the CDR3 is TGTGCCAGCAGCTTAGATCGACTAGCGGGAGGCCATACGCAGTATTTT. Its translation is CASSLDRLAGGHTQYF.

This clonotype was picked up many times. The CDR3 DNA reads as TGTGCCAGCAGCTCGACCAAGTTAATAGCGGGAGCCCCGGGTGAGCAGTTCTTC. It encodes CASSSTKLIAGAPGEQFF. The genes are TRBV11-2 and TRBJ2-1; 9 nucleotides match TRBD2. V shed 4 bases and J 9 bases; nucleotides not matched to a gene: 19. The CDR3 contains 18 residues. The germline V gene encodes CDR1 SGHAT and CDR2 FQNNGV.

This clonotype was recorded at least ten times. The chain links TRBV12-3 or TRBV12-4 to TRBJ1-1; D is uncertain. CDR3 length: 14 amino acids. V was cut by 1 base and J by 3 bases, with 9 bases left in between. The CDR3 protein is CASSLVEVDTEAFF. The CDR3 DNA reads TGTGCCAGCAGTTTAGTGGAGGTGGACACTGAAGCTTTCTTT.

This clonotype was counted once. The gene calls are TRBV6-1 and TRBJ2-7; 9 bases map to TRBD1. Germline trimming cut 6 bases from V and 5 bases from J; bases unmatched to any gene: 5. Germline V gene sequence: CDR1 MNHNS, CDR2 SASEGT. The CDR3 is made up of 13 amino acids. CDR3 amino acids: CASSKDRGNEQYF. Written as DNA, the CDR3 is TGTGCCAGCAGCAAGGACAGGGGTAACGAGCAGTACTTC.

This clonotype came up many times. The rearrangement links TRBV12-3 or TRBV12-4 to TRBJ2-7, with 10 bases lining up with TRBD2. V lost 5 bases and J lost 7; bases outside the gene matches: 14. This CDR3 spans 16 amino acids. In DNA, the CDR3 is TGTGCCAGCAGTACAAAATTAGCGGGAGGCCCCGTGGAGCAGTACTTC. Its translation is CASSTKLAGGPVEQYF.

Only a few counts were recorded for this clonotype. This chain links TRBV29-1 with TRBJ1-3; D uncertain. Germline CDR1 is SQVTM and CDR2 is ANQGSEA. CDR3 length: 12 amino acids. CDR3 coding DNA: TGCAGTGCCCGCGCTGTTGGAAACACCATATATTTT. As protein: CSARAVGNTIYF.

This clonotype was detected many times. This chain connects TRBV12-3 or TRBV12-4 to TRBJ1-4, with a possible D match to TRBD1 (5 bases). Deletions cut 7 bases from V and 1 base from J, with 10 bases between. CDR3 length equals 14 residues. The chain's CDR3 is CASTMGLTNEKLFF. CDR3 nucleotides: TGTGCCAGCACCATGGGGCTAACTAATGAAAAACTGTTTTTT.

This clonotype was observed many times. The chain has TRBV2 and TRBJ2-3; the D call may be TRBD1 or TRBD2 (5 bases each). Germline V gene data show CDR1 as SNHLY and CDR2 as FYNNEI. Trimming removed 6 bases at V and 4 bases at J, with 11 bases between. The CDR3 consists of 13 residues. The chain's CDR3 is CASSKQEADTQYF. The CDR3 region has the DNA TGTGCCAGCAGCAAACAGGAGGCAGATACGCAGTATTTT.

This clonotype showed up many times. The V and J genes are TRBV5-1 and TRBJ2-7, with 9 bases matching TRBD1. CDR3 length: 15 amino acids. V was clipped by 2 bases and J by 2 bases; unmatched bases: 5. Germline values: CDR1 SGHRS, CDR2 YFSETQ. The CDR3 here is CASSFWDRVTYEQYF. The CDR3 DNA is TGCGCCAGCAGCTTTTGGGACAGGGTGACCTACGAGCAGTACTTC.

This clonotype came up a few times. The CDR3 DNA is TGCGCCAGCAGCTTGGAACACCTCTACGAGCAGTACTTC. Translated, it gives CASSLEHLYEQYF. The chain uses TRBV5-1 and TRBJ2-7; D not certain. Germline CDR1 and CDR2: SGHRS and YFSETQ. The CDR3 has 13 amino acids. The V gene lost 0 bases and the J gene lost 3 bases, with 7 bases spanning the gap.

This clonotype was recorded many times. This rearrangement joins TRBV27 to TRBJ2-5; the match to TRBD1 covers 7 bases. CDR3 size: 15 residues. V shed 8 bases, J shed 5 bases, and the junction held 14 bases outside the gene matches. Germline V gene sequence: CDR1 MNHEY, CDR2 SMNVEV (reference sequence). The DNA for the CDR3 is TGTGCCAGCGCGTTCACCCGGGCGACAGGGGAGACCCAGTACTTC. Its translation: CASAFTRATGETQYF.